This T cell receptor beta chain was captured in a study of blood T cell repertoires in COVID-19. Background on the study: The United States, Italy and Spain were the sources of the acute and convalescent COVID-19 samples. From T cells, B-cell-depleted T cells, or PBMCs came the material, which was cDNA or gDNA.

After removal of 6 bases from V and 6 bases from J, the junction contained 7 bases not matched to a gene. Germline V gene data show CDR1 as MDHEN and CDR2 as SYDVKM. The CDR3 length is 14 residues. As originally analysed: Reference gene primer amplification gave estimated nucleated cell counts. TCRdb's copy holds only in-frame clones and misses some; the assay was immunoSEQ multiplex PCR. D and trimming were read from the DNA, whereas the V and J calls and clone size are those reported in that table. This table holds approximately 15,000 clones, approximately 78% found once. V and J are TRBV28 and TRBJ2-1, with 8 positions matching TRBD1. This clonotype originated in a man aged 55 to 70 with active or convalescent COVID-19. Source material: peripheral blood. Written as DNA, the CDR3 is TGTGCCAGCAGAGCCCCGGGACAGGCCAATGAGCAGTTCTTC. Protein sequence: CASRAPGQANEQFF. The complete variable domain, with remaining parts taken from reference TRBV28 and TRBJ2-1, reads DVKVTQSSRYLVKRTGEKVFLECVQDMDHENMFWYRQDPGLGLRLIYFSYDVKMKEKGDIPEGYSVSREKKERFSLILESASTNQTSMYLCASRAPGQANEQFFGPGTRLTVL.